This TCR beta chain comes out of a study of blood T cell repertoires in COVID-19. Looking at the study overall: Collection of acute and convalescent COVID-19 samples took place in the United States, Italy and Spain. In each case, the material was cDNA or gDNA derived from T cells, B-cell-depleted T cells, or PBMCs.

The J segment lost 5 bases and the V segment lost 5 bases, leaving 8 bases of the junction unmatched. The CDR3 has 15 residues. Germline CDR1 is KGHSH and CDR2 is LQKENI. This clone was seen only a few times. Original data processing: Counts of nucleated cells, estimated from reference gene primer amplification, were obtained. The protocol was immunoSEQ multiplex PCR, while the TCRdb copy is restricted to in-frame clones and leaves out a portion. The V and J calls and clone size come from that table; D and trimming were worked out from the DNA. The sample lists under 300,000 clones, about 83% seen once, with around 6% in the top ten.

The receptor was isolated from an older man with acute or convalescent COVID-19. This chain connects TRBV18 to TRBJ2-5; TRBD1 agrees at 10 bases. The sample was peripheral blood. In DNA, the CDR3 is TGTGCCAGCTCAAGACAGACAGGGGGCTTGGAGACCCAGTACTTC. Translation: CASSRQTGGLETQYF. Complete variable domain (other parts from reference TRBV18 and TRBJ2-5): NAGVMQNPRHLVRRRGQEARLRCSPMKGHSHVYWYRQLPEEGLKFMVYLQKENIIDESGMPKERFSAEFPKEGPSILRIQQVVRGDSAAYFCASSRQTGGLETQYFGPGTRLLVL.